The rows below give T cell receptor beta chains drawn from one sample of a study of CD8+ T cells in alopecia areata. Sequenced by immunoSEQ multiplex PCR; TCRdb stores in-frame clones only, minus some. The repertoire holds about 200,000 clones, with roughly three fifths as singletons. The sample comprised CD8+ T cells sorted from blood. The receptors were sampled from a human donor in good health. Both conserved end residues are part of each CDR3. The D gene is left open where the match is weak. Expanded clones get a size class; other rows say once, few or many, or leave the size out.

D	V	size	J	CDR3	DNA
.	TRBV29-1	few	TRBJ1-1	CSVGGGNTEAFF	TGCAGCGTGGGAGGGGGGAACACTGAAGCTTTCTTT
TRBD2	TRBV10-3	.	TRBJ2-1	CAISESGGTSGGSSSYNEQFF	TGTGCCATCAGTGAGTCTGGAGGGACTAGCGGGGGGAGTAGCTCCTACAATGAGCAGTTCTTC
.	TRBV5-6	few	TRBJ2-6	CASTLGAGANVLTF	TGTGCCAGCACCCTCGGGGCTGGGGCCAACGTCCTGACTTTC
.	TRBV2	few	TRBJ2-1	CASRIRGVVEQFF	TGTGCCAGCAGGATAAGGGGGGTAGTTGAGCAGTTCTTC
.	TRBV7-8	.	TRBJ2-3	CASSLSSDTDTQYF	TGTGCCAGCAGCTTGAGCTCAGACACAGATACGCAGTATTTT
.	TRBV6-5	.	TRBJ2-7	CASSYGDNLSYEQYF	TGTGCCAGCAGTTACGGTGACAACCTCTCCTACGAGCAGTACTTC
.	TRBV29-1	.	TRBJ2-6	CSVEDRGTGANVLTF	TGCAGCGTTGAAGATCGCGGGACCGGGGCCAACGTCCTGACTTTC
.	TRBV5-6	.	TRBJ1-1	CASSLGREAFF	TGTGCCAGCAGCTTGGGCCGGGAAGCTTTCTTT
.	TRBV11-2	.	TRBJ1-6	CASSSLTGMGSPLHF	TGTGCCAGCAGCTCCCTGACAGGCATGGGGTCACCCCTCCACTTT
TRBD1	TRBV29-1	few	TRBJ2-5	CSVEDSASGRGRETQYF	TGCAGCGTTGAAGATTCGGCGTCTGGCAGGGGGCGTGAGACCCAGTACTTC
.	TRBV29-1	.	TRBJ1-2	CSVDGSRNYGYTF	TGCAGCGTTGACGGTTCACGGAACTATGGCTACACCTTC
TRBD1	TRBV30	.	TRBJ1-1	CAWSLGQGRTEAFF	TGTGCCTGGAGCCTAGGACAGGGGAGAACTGAAGCTTTCTTT
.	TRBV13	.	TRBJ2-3	CASSHGTDTQYF	TGTGCCAGCAGCCACGGCACAGATACGCAGTATTTT
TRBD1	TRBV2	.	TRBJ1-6	CAWGDRGSPLHF	TGTGCCTGGGGGGACAGGGGATCACCCCTCCACTTT
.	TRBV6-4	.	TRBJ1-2	CASSDPRFPSDGYTF	TGTGCCAGCAGTGACCCGCGGTTCCCTTCGGATGGCTACACCTTC
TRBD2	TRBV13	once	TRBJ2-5	CASSLTSLQTQYF	TGTGCCAGCAGCTTGACTAGCCTGCAGACCCAGTACTTC
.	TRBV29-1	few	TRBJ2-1	CSVYAGLTYNEQFF	TGCAGCGTCTACGCCGGGCTGACCTACAATGAGCAGTTCTTC
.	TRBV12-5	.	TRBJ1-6	CASGLVGDSPLHF	TGTGCTAGTGGTTTGGTAGGGGATTCACCCCTCCACTTT
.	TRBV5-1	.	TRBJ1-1	CASSAWGGTEAFF	TGCGCCAGCAGCGCGTGGGGGGGCACTGAAGCTTTCTTT
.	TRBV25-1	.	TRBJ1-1	CASSERHTEAFF	TGTGCCAGCAGTGAACGTCACACTGAAGCTTTCTTT
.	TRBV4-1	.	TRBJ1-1	CASSQLDSEAFF	TGCGCCAGCAGCCAACTGGACAGCGAAGCTTTCTTT
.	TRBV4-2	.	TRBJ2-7	CASSQDLQGSDEQYF	TGTGCCAGCAGCCAAGATCTACAGGGATCGGACGAGCAGTACTTC
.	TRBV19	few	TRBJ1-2	CASSLAENYGYTF	TGTGCCAGTAGTCTGGCGGAGAACTATGGCTACACCTTC
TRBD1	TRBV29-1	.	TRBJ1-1	CSVGLDRGWETEAFF	TGCAGCGTTGGGCTGGACAGGGGTTGGGAGACTGAAGCTTTCTTT
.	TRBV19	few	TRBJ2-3	CASSWGTSTDTQYF	TGTGCCAGTAGTTGGGGGACTAGCACAGATACGCAGTATTTT
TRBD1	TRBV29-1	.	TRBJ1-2	CSVSSRDRAF	TGCAGCGTCAGCAGCCGGGACAGGGCCTTC
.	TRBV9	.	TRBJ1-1	CASSVAGGRGLNTEAFF	TGTGCCAGCAGCGTAGCCGGGGGTCGGGGTTTGAACACTGAAGCTTTCTTT
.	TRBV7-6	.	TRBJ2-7	CASSLKQVSEQYF	TGTGCCAGCAGCTTAAAGCAGGTCTCCGAGCAGTACTTC
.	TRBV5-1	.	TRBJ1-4	CASRGRINEKLFF	TGCGCCAGCAGAGGTAGAATTAATGAAAAACTGTTTTTT
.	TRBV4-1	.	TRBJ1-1	CASRSIQGGGTEAFF	TGCGCCAGCAGGTCGATACAGGGAGGAGGAACTGAAGCTTTCTTT
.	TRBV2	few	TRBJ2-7	CASFRTSYEQYF	TGTGCCAGCTTCCGGACCTCCTACGAGCAGTACTTC
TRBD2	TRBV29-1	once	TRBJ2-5	CSVEDGAGGPETQYF	TGCAGCGTTGAAGATGGAGCGGGGGGCCCCGAGACCCAGTACTTC
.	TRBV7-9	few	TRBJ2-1	CASSFRQNNEQFF	TGTGCCAGCAGCTTTAGGCAGAACAATGAGCAGTTCTTC
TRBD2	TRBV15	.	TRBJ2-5	CATRAGGTQETQYF	TGTGCCACCAGGGCGGGGGGAACACAAGAGACCCAGTACTTC
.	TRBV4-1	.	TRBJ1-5	CASSQVVSQPQHF	TGCGCCAGCAGCCAAGTCGTTAGTCAGCCCCAGCATTTT
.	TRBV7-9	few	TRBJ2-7	CASSFSDSRPYEQYF	TGTGCCAGCAGCTTTTCCGACTCTAGACCCTACGAGCAGTACTTC
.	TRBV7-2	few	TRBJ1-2	CASIRGSYGYTF	TGTGCCAGCATCAGAGGGAGCTATGGCTACACCTTC
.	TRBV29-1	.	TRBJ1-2	CSVAESNYGYTF	TGCAGCGTTGCGGAGTCTAACTATGGCTACACCTTC
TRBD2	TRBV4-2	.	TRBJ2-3	CASSGTSGGAPDTQYF	TGTGCCAGCAGTGGGACTAGCGGGGGGGCCCCAGATACGCAGTATTTT
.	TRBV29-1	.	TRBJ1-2	CSVTQGRYGYTF	TGCAGCGTGACGCAGGGGAGGTATGGCTACACCTTC
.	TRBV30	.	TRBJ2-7	CAWSSLARDYEQYF	TGTGCCTGGAGTAGCCTAGCGAGAGACTACGAGCAGTACTTC
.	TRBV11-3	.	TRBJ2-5	CASSDRDKKETQYF	TGTGCCAGCAGCGACCGGGACAAGAAAGAGACCCAGTACTTC
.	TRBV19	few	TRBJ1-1	CASSLMNTEAFF	TGTGCCAGTTCCCTCATGAACACTGAAGCTTTCTTT
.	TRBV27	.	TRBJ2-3	CASKDITDTQYF	TGTGCCAGCAAGGACATCACAGATACGCAGTATTTT
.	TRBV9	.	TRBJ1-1	CASSPEGIDGEAFF	TGTGCCAGCAGCCCGGAGGGGATTGATGGTGAAGCTTTCTTT
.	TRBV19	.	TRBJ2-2	CASSIPGELFF	TGTGCCAGTAGTATCCCCGGGGAGCTGTTTTTT
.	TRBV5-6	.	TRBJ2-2	CAGGYGEAGELFF	TGTGCCGGAGGATACGGGGAAGCCGGGGAGCTGTTTTTT